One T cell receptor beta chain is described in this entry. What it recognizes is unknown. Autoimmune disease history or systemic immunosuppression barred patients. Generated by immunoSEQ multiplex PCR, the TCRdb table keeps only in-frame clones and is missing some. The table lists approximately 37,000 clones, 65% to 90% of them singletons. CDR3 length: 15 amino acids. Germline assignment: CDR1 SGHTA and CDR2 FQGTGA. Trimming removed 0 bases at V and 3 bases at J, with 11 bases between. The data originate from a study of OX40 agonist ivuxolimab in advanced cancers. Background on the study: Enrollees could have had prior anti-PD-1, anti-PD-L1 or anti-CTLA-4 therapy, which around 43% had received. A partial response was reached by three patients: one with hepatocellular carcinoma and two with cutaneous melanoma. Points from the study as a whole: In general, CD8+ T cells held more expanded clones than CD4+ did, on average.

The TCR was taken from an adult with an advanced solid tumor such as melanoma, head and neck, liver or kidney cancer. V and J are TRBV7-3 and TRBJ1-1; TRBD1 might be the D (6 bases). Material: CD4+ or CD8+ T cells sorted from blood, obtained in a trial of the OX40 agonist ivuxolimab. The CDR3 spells CASSLTGQTYTEAFF. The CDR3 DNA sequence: TGTGCCAGCAGCTTAACTGGACAGACATACACTGAAGCTTTCTTT.